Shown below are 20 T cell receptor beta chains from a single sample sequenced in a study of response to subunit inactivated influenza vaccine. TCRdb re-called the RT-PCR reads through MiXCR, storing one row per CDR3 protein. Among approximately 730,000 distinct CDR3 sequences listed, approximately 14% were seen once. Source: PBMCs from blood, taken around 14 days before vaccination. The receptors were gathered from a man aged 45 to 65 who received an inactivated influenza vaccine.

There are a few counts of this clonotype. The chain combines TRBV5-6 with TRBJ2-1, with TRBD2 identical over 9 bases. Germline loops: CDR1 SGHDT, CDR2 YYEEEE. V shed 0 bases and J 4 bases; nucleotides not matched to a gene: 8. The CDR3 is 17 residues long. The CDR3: CASSLVFSGSFYNEQFF. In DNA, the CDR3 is TGTGCCAGCAGCTTGGTTTTTAGCGGGAGTTTTTACAATGAGCAGTTCTTC.

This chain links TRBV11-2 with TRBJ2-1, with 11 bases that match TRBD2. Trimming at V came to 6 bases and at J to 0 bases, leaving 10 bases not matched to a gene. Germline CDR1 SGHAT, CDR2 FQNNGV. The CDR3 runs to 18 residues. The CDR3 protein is CASSPGLAGLPSYNEQFF. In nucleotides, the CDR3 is TGTGCCAGCAGTCCAGGACTAGCGGGTCTACCCTCCTACAATGAGCAGTTCTTC.

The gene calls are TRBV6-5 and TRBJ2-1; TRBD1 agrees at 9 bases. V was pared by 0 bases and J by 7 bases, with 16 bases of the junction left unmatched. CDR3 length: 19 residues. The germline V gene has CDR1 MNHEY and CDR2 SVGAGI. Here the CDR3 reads CASSYSPSGTGHIRNEQFF. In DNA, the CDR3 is TGTGCCAGCAGTTACTCCCCGAGTGGGACAGGGCATATACGGAATGAGCAGTTCTTC.

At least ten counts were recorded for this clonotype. In DNA form, the CDR3 reads TGTGCCAGCATACGACAGGGCAATTCACCCCTCCACTTT. Its protein product is CASIRQGNSPLHF. This chain connects TRBV28 to TRBJ1-6; 7 bases align to TRBD1. This CDR3 region has 13 residues. Germline CDR1 and CDR2: MDHEN and SYDVKM. After removal of 7 bases from V and 7 bases from J, the junction contained 4 bases not matched to a gene.

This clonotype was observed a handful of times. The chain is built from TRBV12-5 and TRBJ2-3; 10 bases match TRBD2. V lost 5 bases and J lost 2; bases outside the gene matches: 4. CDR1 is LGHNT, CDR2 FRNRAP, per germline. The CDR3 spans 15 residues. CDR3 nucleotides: TGTGCTAGTGGTCTTGGGACTAGCGACACAGATACGCAGTATTTT. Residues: CASGLGTSDTDTQYF.

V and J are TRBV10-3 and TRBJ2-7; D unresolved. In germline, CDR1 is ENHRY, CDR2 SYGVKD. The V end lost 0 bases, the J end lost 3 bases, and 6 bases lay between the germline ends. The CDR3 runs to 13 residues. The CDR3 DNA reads TGTGCCATCAGTGAGTCACAGTACTACGAGCAGTACTTC. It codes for CAISESQYYEQYF.

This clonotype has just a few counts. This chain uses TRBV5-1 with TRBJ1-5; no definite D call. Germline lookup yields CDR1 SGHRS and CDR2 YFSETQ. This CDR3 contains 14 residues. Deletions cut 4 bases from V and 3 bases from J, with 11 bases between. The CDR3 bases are TGCGCCAGCAGCCCGACGGGGAACAATCAGCCCCAGCATTTT. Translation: CASSPTGNNQPQHF.

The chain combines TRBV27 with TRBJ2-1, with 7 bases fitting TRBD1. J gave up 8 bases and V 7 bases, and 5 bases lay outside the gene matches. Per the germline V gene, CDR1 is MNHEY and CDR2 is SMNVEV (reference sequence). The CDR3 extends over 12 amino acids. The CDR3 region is CASTTGVHEQFF. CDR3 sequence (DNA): TGTGCCAGCACCACAGGGGTCCATGAGCAGTTCTTC.

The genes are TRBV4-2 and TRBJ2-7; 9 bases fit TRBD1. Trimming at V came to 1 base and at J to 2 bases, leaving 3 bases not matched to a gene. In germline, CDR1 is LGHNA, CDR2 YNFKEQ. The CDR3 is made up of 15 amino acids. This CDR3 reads CASSQGRTGAYEQYF. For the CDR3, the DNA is TGTGCCAGCAGCCAAGGTAGGACAGGGGCCTACGAGCAGTACTTC.

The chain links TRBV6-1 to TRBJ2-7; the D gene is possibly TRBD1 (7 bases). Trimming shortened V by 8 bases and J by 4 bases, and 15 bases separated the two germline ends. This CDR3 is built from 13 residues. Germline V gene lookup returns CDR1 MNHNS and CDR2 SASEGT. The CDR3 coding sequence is TGTGCCAGCGGAGGGGGCGCCCGGTACGAGCAGTACTTC. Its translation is CASGGGARYEQYF.

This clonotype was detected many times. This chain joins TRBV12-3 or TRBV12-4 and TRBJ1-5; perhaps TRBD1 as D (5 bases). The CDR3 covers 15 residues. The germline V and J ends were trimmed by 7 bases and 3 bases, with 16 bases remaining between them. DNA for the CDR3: TGTGCCAGCAACCTCGGCGGGGGGAACAATCAGCCCCAGCATTTT. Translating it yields CASNLGGGNNQPQHF.

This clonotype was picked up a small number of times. CDR3 sequence (DNA): TGCAGTGCTACCCACTACGAGCAGTACTTC. It translates to CSATHYEQYF. The V gene is TRBV20-1, the J gene TRBJ2-7, with no clear D. The length of the CDR3 is 10 residues. The V gene lost 4 bases and the J gene lost 3 bases, with 4 bases spanning the gap. Germline CDR1 is DFQATT and CDR2 is SNEGSKA (reference sequence).

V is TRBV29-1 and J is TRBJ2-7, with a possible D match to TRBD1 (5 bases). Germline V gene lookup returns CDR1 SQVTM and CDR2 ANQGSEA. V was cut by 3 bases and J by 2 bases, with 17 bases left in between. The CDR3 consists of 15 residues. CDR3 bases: TGCAGCGTTGAGGTAGGCAGGGTGGCGCCCTACGAGCAGTACTTC. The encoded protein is CSVEVGRVAPYEQYF.

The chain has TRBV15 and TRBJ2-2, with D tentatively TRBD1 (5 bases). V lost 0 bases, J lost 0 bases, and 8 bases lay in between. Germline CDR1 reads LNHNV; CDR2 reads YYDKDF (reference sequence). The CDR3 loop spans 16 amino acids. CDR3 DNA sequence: TGTGCCACCAGCAGAGATCAGGGTTCGAACACCGGGGAGCTGTTTTTT. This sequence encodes CATSRDQGSNTGELFF.

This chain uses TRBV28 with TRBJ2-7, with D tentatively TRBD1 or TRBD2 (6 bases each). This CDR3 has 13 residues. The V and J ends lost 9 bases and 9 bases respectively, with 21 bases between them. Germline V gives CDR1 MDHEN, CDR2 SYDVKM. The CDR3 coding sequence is TGTGCCAGTTCGGGGTGGGGGGCCGGCGGGCAGTACTTC. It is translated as CASSGWGAGGQYF.

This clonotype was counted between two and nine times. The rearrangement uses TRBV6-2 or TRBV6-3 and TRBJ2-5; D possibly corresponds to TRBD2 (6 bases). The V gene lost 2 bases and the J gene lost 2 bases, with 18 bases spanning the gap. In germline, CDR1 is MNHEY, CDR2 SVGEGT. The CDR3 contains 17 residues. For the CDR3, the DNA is TGTGCCAGCAGTTACGGGCTAGGTCTAGCGCTTCAAGAGACCCAGTACTTC. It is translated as CASSYGLGLALQETQYF.

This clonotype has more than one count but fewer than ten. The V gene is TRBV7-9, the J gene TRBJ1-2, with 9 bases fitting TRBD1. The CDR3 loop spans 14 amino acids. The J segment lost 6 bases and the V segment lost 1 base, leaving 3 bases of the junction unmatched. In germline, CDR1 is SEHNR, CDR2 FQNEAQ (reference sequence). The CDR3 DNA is TGTGCCAGCAGCTTAGAAACAGGGGGCCATGGCTACACCTTC. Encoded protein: CASSLETGGHGYTF.

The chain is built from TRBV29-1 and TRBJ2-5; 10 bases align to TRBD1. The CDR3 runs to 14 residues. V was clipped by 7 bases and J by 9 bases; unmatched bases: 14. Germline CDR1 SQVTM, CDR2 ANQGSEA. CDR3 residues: CSASGQGLRGAQYF. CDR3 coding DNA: TGCAGCGCCTCGGGACAGGGGCTCCGAGGGGCCCAGTACTTC.

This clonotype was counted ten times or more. The CDR3 here is CASSPGQGLGEQYF. In nucleotides, the CDR3 is TGTGCCAGCAGCCCCGGACAGGGACTGGGGGAGCAGTACTTC. The rearrangement uses TRBV5-6 and TRBJ2-7, with 8 bases aligning to TRBD1. Trimming took 4 bases from V and 7 from J; bases not matched to a gene: 10. Germline CDR1 SGHDT, CDR2 YYEEEE. CDR3 length equals 14 residues.

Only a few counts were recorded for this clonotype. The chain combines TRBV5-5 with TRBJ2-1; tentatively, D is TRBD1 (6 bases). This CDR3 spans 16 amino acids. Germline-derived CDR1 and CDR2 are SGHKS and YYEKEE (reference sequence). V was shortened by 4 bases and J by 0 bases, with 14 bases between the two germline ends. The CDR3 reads CASSALTGYSYNEQFF. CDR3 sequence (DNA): TGTGCCAGCAGCGCGTTAACAGGGTACTCCTACAATGAGCAGTTCTTC.